The T cell receptor beta chain under discussion was sequenced for a study of cytomegalovirus exposure and HLA in healthy donors. Overall study results and limits: TRBV6-2, TRBV6-3 and other indistinguishable V segments were excluded. In a later analysis, at a false discovery rate of 0.05, 15,000 to 20,000 TCR beta sequences were associated with HLA alleles. In a later analysis, HLA-associated beta chains showed higher expansion and lower generation probabilities than comparable chains.

This clone was recorded a few times. Its antigen is unknown. Trimming stripped 0 bases from V and 4 bases from J, with 17 bases between. The length of the CDR3 is 17 residues. Germline CDR1 reads SGHNT; CDR2 reads YYREEE (reference sequence). Amplification used 60 Vbeta primers and 13 Jbeta primers. Produced via immunoSEQ multiplex PCR; TCRdb's table is partial and in-frame only. Of 90,000 to 130,000 clones detected, approximately 58% appear once; the ten largest clones hold roughly 2.2%. As for the donors, each was a healthy bone marrow donor. V usage is TRBV5-4 and J usage is TRBJ2-1, with a tentative D call TRBD2 (5 bases). The source is a woman aged 30 to 39 in good health and CMV-seronegative. Material: PBMCs. In DNA, the CDR3 is TGTGCCAGCAGCTTGGGGGCTAGCCCCGCCCTATACAATGAGCAGTTCTTC. It yields the protein CASSLGASPALYNEQFF.